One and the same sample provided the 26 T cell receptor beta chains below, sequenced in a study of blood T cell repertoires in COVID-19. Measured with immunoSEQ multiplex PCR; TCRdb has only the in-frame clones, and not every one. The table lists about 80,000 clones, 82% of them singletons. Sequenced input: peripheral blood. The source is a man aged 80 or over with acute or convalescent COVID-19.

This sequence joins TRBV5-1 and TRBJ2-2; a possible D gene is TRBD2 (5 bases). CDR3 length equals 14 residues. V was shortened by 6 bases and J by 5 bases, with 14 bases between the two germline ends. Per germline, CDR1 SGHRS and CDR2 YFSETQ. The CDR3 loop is CASNTEPGTGELFF. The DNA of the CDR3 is TGCGCCAGCAATACGGAGCCGGGGACCGGGGAGCTGTTTTTT.

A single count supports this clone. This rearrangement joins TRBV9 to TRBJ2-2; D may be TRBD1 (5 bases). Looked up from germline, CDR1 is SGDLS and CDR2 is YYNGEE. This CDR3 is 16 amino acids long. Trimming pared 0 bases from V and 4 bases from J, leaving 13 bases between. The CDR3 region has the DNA TGTGCCAGCAGCGTAGTTCAGGGATCGAGCACCGGGGAGCTGTTTTTT. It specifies CASSVVQGSSTGELFF.

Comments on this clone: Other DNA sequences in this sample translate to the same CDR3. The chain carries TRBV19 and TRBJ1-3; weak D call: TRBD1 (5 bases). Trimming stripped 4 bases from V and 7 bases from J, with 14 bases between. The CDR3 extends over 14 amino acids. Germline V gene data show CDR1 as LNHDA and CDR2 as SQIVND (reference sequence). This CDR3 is CASSRGQGGNTIYF. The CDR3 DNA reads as TGTGCCAGTAGTAGAGGACAAGGAGGGAACACCATATATTTT. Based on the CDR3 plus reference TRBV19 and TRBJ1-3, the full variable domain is DGGITQSPKYLFRKEGQNVTLSCEQNLNHDAMYWYRQDPGQGLRLIYYSQIVNDFQKGDIAEGYSVSREKKESFPLTVTSAQKNPTAFYLCASSRGQGGNTIYFGEGSWLTVV.

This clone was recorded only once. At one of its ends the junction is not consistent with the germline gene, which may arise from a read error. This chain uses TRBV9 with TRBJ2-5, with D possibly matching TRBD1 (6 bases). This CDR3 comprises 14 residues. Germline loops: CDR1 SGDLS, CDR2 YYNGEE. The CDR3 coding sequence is TGTGCCAGCAGCACAGGACAGTTTATGGAGACCCGGTACTTC. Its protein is CASSTGQFMETRYF.

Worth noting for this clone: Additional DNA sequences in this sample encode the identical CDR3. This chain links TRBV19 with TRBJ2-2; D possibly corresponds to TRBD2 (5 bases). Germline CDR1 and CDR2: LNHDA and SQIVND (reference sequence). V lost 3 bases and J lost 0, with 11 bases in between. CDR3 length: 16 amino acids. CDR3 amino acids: CASSIIGDTNTGELFF. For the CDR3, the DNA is TGTGCCAGTAGTATTATCGGGGATACGAACACCGGGGAGCTGTTTTTT.

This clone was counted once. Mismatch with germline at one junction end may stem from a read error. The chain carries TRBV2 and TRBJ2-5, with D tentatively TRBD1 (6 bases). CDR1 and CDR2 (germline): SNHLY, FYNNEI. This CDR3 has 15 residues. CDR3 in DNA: TGTGCCAGCAGAGAAGGACAGCCCGGCCAGGAGACCCAGTACTTC. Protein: CASREGQPGQETQYF.

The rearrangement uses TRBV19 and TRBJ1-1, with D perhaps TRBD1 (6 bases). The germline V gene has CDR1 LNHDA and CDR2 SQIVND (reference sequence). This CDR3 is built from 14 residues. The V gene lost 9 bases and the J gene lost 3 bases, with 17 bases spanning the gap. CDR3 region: CASHRAEGDTEAFF. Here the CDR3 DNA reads TGTGCCAGCCACAGGGCCGAGGGGGACACTGAAGCTTTCTTT.

DNA of the CDR3: TGTGCCAGCACCCGGCCAGGTGGAAACACCATATATTTT. Its translation: CASTRPGGNTIYF. The chain carries TRBV5-6 and TRBJ1-3; D gene unclear. The CDR3 length is 13 residues. Germline lookup yields CDR1 SGHDT and CDR2 YYEEEE. V gave up 6 bases and J gave up 3 bases, with 10 bases separating them.

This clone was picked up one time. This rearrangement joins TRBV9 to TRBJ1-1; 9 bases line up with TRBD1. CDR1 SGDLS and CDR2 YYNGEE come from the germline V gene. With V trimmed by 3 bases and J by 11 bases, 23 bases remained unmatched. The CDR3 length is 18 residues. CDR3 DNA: TGTGCCAGCAGCGACGGAGGGACAGGGATGAACACTGGGGATAGGGCTTTCTTT. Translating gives CASSDGGTGMNTGDRAFF.

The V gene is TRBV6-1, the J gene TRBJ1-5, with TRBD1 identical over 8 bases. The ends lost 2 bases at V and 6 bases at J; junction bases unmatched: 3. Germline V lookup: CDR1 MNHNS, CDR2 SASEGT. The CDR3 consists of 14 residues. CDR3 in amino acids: CASSETGGGQPQHF. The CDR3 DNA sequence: TGTGCCAGCAGTGAAACAGGGGGTGGTCAGCCCCAGCATTTT.

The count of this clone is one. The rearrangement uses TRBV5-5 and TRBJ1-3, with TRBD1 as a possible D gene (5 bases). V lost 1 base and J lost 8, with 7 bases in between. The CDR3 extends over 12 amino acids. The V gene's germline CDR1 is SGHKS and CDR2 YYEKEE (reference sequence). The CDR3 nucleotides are TGTGCCAGCAGCTTGCAGGGTGACACCATATATTTT. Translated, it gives CASSLQGDTIYF. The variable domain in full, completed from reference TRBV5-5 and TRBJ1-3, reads DAGVTQSPTHLIKTRGQQVTLRCSPISGHKSVSWYQQVLGQGPQFIFQYYEKEERGRGNFPDRFSARQFPNYSSELNVNALLLGDSALYLCASSLQGDTIYFGEGSWLTVV.

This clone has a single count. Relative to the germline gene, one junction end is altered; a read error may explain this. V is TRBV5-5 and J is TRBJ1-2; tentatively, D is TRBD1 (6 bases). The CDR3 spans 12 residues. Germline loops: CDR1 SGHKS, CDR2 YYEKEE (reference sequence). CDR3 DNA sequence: TGTGCCAGCAGCCCGATGACAGGCGAGGGGGATTTC. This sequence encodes CASSPMTGEGDF.

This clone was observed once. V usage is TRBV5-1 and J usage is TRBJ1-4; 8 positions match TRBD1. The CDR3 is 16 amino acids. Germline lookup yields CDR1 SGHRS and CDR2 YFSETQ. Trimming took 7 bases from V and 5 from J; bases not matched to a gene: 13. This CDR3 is CASGLGGQAQNEKLFF. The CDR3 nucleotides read TGCGCCAGCGGATTAGGGGGACAGGCACAGAATGAAAAACTGTTTTTT.

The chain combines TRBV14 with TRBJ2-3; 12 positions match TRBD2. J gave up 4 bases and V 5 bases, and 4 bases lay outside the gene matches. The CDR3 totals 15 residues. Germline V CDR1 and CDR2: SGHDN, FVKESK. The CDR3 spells CASSFGLAGPDTQYF. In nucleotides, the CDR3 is TGTGCCAGCAGCTTTGGACTAGCGGGGCCAGATACGCAGTATTTT.

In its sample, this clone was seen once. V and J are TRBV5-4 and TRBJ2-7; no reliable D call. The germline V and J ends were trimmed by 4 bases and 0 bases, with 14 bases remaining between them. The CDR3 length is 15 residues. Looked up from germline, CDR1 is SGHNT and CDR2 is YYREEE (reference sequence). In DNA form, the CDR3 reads TGTGCCAGCAGCATCAACCCAGGCGTCTCCTACGAGCAGTACTTC. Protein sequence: CASSINPGVSYEQYF.

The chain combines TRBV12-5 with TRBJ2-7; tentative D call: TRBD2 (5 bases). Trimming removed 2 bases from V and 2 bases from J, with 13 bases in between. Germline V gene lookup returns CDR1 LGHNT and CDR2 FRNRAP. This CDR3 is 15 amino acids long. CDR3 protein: CASGLTPGETYEQYF. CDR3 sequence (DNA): TGTGCTAGTGGTTTGACCCCCGGGGAGACCTACGAGCAGTACTTC.

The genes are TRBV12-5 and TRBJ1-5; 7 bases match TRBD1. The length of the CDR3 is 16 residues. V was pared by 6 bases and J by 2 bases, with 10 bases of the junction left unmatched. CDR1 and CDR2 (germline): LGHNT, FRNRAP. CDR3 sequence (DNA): TGTGCTAGTGGCTCCGACAGGGTCGGTCGCAATCAGCCCCAGCATTTT. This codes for CASGSDRVGRNQPQHF.

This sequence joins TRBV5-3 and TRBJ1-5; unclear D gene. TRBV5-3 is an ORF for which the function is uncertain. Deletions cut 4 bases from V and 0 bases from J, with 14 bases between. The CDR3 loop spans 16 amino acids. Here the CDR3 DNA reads TGTGCCAGAAGCCGAGGATTCTTGTATAGCAATCAGCCCCAGCATTTT. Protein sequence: CARSRGFLYSNQPQHF.

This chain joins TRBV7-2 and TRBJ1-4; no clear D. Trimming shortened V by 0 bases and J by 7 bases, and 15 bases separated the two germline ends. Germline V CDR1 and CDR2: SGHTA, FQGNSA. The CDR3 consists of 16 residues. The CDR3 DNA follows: TGTGCCAGCAGCTTAGCGGACCGAGGAGGTGGTGAAAAACTGTTTTTT. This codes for CASSLADRGGGEKLFF.

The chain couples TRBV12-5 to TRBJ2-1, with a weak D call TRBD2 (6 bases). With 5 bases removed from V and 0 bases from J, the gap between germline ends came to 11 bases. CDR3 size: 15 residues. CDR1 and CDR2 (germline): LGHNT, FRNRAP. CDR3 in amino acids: CASGPGLPSYNEQFF. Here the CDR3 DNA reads TGTGCTAGTGGTCCGGGACTCCCCTCCTACAATGAGCAGTTCTTC.

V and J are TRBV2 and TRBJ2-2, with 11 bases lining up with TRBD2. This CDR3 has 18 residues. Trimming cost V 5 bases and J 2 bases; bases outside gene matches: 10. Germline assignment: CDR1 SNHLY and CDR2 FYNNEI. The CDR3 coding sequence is TGTGCCAGCAGTCCCACTCTAAGACTAGCGGGAAACACCGGGGAGCTGTTTTTT. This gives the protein CASSPTLRLAGNTGELFF. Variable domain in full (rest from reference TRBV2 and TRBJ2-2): EPEVTQTPSHQVTQMGQEVILRCVPISNHLYFYWYRQILGQKVEFLVSFYNNEISEKSEIFDDQFSVERPDGSNFTLKIRSTKLEDSAMYFCASSPTLRLAGNTGELFFGEGSRLTVL.

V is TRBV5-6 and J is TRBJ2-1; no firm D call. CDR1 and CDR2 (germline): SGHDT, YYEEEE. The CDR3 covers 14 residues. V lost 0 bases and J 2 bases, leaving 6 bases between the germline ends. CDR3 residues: CASSLVVAYNEQFF. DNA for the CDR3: TGTGCCAGCAGCTTGGTTGTAGCCTACAATGAGCAGTTCTTC. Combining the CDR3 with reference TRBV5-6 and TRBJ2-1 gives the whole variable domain DAGVTQSPTHLIKTRGQQVTLRCSPKSGHDTVSWYQQALGQGPQFIFQYYEEEERQRGNFPDRFSGHQFPNYSSELNVNALLLGDSALYLCASSLVVAYNEQFFGPGTRLTVL.

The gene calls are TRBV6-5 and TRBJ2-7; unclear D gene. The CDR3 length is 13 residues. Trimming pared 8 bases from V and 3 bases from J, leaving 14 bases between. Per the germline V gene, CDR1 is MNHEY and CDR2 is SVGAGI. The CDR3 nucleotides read TGTGCCAGCTGTCCAGCGACTCTCTACGAGCAGTACTTC. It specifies CASCPATLYEQYF.

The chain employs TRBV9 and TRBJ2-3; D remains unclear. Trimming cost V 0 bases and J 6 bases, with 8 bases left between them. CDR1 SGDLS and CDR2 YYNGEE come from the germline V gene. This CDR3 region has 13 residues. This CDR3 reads CASSVATRDTQYF. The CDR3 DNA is TGTGCCAGCAGCGTAGCTACTCGTGATACGCAGTATTTT.

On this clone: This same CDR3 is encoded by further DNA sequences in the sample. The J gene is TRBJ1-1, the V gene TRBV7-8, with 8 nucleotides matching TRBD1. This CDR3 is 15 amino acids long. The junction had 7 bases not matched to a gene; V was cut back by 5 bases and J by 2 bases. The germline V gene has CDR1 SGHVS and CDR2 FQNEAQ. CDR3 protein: CASSPGQGGNTEAFF. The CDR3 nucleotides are TGTGCCAGCAGCCCCGGACAGGGAGGTAACACTGAAGCTTTCTTT.

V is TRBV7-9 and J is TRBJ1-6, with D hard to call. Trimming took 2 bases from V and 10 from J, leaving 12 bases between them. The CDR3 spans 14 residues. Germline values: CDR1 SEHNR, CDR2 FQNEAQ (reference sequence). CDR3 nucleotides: TGTGCCAGCAGCTTACGGGAGGTGGGCTCACCCCTCCACTTT. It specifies CASSLREVGSPLHF.